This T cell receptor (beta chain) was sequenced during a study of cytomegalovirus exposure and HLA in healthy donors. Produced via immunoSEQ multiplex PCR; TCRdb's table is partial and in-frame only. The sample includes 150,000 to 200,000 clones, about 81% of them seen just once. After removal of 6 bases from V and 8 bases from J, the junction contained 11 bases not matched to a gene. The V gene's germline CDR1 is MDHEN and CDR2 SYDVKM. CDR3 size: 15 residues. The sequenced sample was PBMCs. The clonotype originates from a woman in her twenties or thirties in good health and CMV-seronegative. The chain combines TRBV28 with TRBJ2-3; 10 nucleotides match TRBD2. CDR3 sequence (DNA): TGTGCCAGCAGCAAAGCGGGGGGGCCGTCAGGTACGCAGTATTTT. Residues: CASSKAGGPSGTQYF.